The source of this T cell receptor beta chain is a study of T cell responses to AZD1222 COVID-19 vaccine. Deletions cut 4 bases from V and 5 bases from J, with 15 bases between. Germline V gene sequence: CDR1 MGHRA, CDR2 YSYEKL. CDR3 length: 16 amino acids. TCRdb's table, derived via immunoSEQ multiplex PCR, lists solely in-frame clones and lacks some. This table holds over 110,000 clones, roughly 93% found once. Study-level results: Repertoire samples came only from after the peak T cell response. Just a handful of AZD1222 recipients tested seropositive at baseline.

Details on this clone: Antigen unknown.

V gene TRBV4-1 combines with J gene TRBJ1-6; D uncertain. This sample comprised peripheral blood, obtained 28 days after the second AZD1222 dose. This TCR was recovered from an adult who received the AZD1222 COVID-19 vaccine. In nucleotides, the CDR3 is TGCGCCAGCAGCCCACGCCACACGGTCAATAATTCACCCCTCCACTTT. This gives the protein CASSPRHTVNNSPLHF.